This T cell receptor beta chain comes out of a study of OX40 agonist ivuxolimab in advanced cancers. Remarks on this clone: Its cognate antigen is unknown.

Study-wide points: Within 6 weeks, CD4+ and CD8+ blood T cells expanded clonally at 0.1 to 3.0 mg/kg.

The CDR3 runs to 14 residues. CDR1 and CDR2 (germline): SGHAT, FQDESV (reference sequence). Trimming removed 1 base from V and 5 bases from J; junction bases left unmatched: 2. Method: immunoSEQ multiplex PCR; TCRdb's copy keeps in-frame clones and lacks some. The sample has around 35,000 clones, roughly 83% seen once. Sequenced here: CD4+ or CD8+ T cells sorted from blood, sampled in a trial of the OX40 agonist ivuxolimab. This TCR was recovered from an adult with an advanced solid tumor such as melanoma, head and neck, liver or kidney cancer. The genes are TRBV11-1 and TRBJ1-1; 9 nucleotides match TRBD1. CDR3 nucleotide sequence: TGTGCCAGCAGCTTAGGGACAGGGGAAACTGAAGCTTTCTTT. Translated: CASSLGTGETEAFF.